One sample yielded the 8 T cell receptor beta chains listed below, sequenced in a study of radiotherapy plus CTLA-4 blockade in lung cancer. Sequenced by immunoSEQ multiplex PCR; TCRdb stores in-frame clones only, minus some. Here the sample spans approximately 95,000 clones, around 83% being singletons. Sample: peripheral blood, taken from a patient treated with radiotherapy plus ipilimumab. The receptor source for this set is a human donor with non-small cell lung cancer who had a partial response to radiotherapy plus ipilimumab.

This chain joins TRBV30 and TRBJ2-2; 9 bases are shared with TRBD1. Germline V CDR1 and CDR2: GTSNPN, SVGIG (reference sequence). V shed 3 bases and J 5 bases; nucleotides not matched to a gene: 4. There are 14 residues in the CDR3. CDR3 DNA sequence: TGTGCCTGGAGGGGACAGGGAAGGACCGGGGAGCTGTTTTTT. The encoded protein is CAWRGQGRTGELFF.

V and J are TRBV25-1 and TRBJ2-2; maybe TRBD2 (6 bases). The CDR3 is 17 residues long. V dropped 4 bases and J dropped 4 bases, with 19 bases sitting between them. From germline, CDR1 is MGHDK and CDR2 SYGVNS. The CDR3 loop reads CASSAPGTVGGTGELFF. The CDR3 DNA is TGTGCCAGCAGTGCCCCCGGGACTGTGGGGGGCACCGGGGAGCTGTTTTTT.

As concerns this clone: Other DNA sequences in the sample encode the same CDR3. The J gene is TRBJ1-1, the V gene TRBV7-2; D is unclear. V lost 1 base, J lost 1 base, and 4 bases lay in between. Germline CDR1 reads SGHTA; CDR2 reads FQGNSA. CDR3 length equals 13 residues. The CDR3 nucleotides are TGTGCCAGCAGCTTAGGACAGAACACTGAAGCTTTCTTT. Residues: CASSLGQNTEAFF.

The gene calls are TRBV7-8 and TRBJ2-1; 8 positions match TRBD1. CDR1 is SGHVS and CDR2 is FQNEAQ in the germline V gene. The CDR3 is 14 amino acids. V dropped 6 bases and J dropped 9; count of bases not matched to a gene: 10. The CDR3 nucleotides are TGTGCCAGCAGACTCGGACAGGGCTTCGGTGAGCAGTTCTTC. This codes for CASRLGQGFGEQFF.

The chain combines TRBV5-1 with TRBJ2-7; 7 bases agree with TRBD2. The CDR3 is 18 amino acids. Germline V gene sequence: CDR1 SGHRS, CDR2 YFSETQ. The trim removed 0 bases at V and 1 base at J, leaving 13 bases unmatched. CDR3 bases: TGCGCCAGCAGCTTGGGGGCTAGCGGAGGTGGGTCTTCCTACGAGCAGTACTTC. It codes for CASSLGASGGGSSYEQYF.

This rearrangement joins TRBV19 to TRBJ1-5; 7 bases map to TRBD1. Per germline, CDR1 LNHDA and CDR2 SQIVND (reference sequence). The CDR3 totals 18 residues. Trimming took 3 bases from V and 1 from J; bases not matched to a gene: 12. CDR3 DNA sequence: TGTGCCAGTAGTATTTGGGTTGGGGGACAGTCGAGCAATCAGCCCCAGCATTTT. Translation: CASSIWVGGQSSNQPQHF.

This sequence joins TRBV7-2 and TRBJ2-1; 7 nucleotides match TRBD1. This CDR3 region has 16 residues. CDR1 is SGHTA, CDR2 FQGNSA, per germline. The V and J ends lost 5 bases and 3 bases, in that order; junction bases with no gene match: 10. CDR3 sequence: CASSRDSQLLYNEQFF. The CDR3 DNA is TGTGCCAGCAGCCGGGACAGTCAACTGCTCTACAATGAGCAGTTCTTC.

This rearrangement joins TRBV28 to TRBJ2-7, with D possibly TRBD1 on 6 matching bases. Germline assignment: CDR1 MDHEN and CDR2 SYDVKM. V was cut by 5 bases and J by 6 bases, with 11 bases left in between. This CDR3 comprises 12 residues. CDR3 in DNA: TGTGCCAGCAGTGTTACAGGGATCGAGCAGTACTTC. As protein: CASSVTGIEQYF.